The clone carrying this T cell receptor beta chain occurred once. Antigen: not known. Germline V lookup: CDR1 MNHEY, CDR2 SVGAGI. This CDR3 region has 16 residues. The V end lost 3 bases, the J end lost 1 base, and 15 bases lay between the germline ends. Sequencing used immunoSEQ multiplex PCR; TCRdb keeps in-frame clones, though not all of them. The sample holds about 180,000 clones, 90% to 95% seen once. The data originate from a study of T cell responses to AZD1222 COVID-19 vaccine. Findings and limits, study-wide: Nearly half of unique spike-specific TCRs reportedly avoided B.1.351 and B.1.1.7 mutated regions.

The chain combines TRBV6-5 with TRBJ1-1; possibly TRBD1 for D (5 bases). The receptor comes from an adult who received the AZD1222 COVID-19 vaccine. The sample consisted of peripheral blood, taken 28 days after the second AZD1222 dose. The CDR3 here is CASSYSFVGQNTEAFF. The DNA of the CDR3 is TGTGCCAGCAGTTATAGTTTTGTGGGGCAGAACACTGAAGCTTTCTTT.